Each of the 5 T cell receptor beta chains below was sequenced from the same sample in a study of T cell repertoires in cytomegalovirus infection. These receptors' targets are unknown. TCRdb re-derived calls from the reads in MiXCR, one entry per CDR3 protein. The repertoire holds some 350,000 distinct CDR3 sequences, with about 35% as singletons. The material sequenced was cultured PBMCs, taken from culture after CMV antigen stimulation. The source is a human donor in good health (CMV status not recorded). Some clones in this sample may be carry-over from other donors' samples.

V gene TRBV19 combines with J gene TRBJ1-2; D gene uncertain. This CDR3 is 12 amino acids long. Trimming left V 7 bases short and J 3 bases short, with 9 bases between. Germline CDR1 LNHDA, CDR2 SQIVND (reference sequence). This CDR3 reads CASTEGHYGYTF. CDR3 nucleotides: TGTGCCAGTACTGAGGGCCACTATGGCTACACCTTC.

The V call is TRBV12-3 or TRBV12-4, the J call TRBJ2-2; D is possibly TRBD1 (5 bases). The V and J ends lost 5 bases and 4 bases respectively, with 11 bases between them. This CDR3 contains 14 residues. The CDR3 spells CASSRAGSTGELFF. The CDR3 bases are TGTGCCAGCAGTCGGGCAGGGTCCACCGGGGAGCTGTTTTTT.

The chain couples TRBV5-4 to TRBJ2-3; 13 bases map to TRBD2. Germline loops: CDR1 SGHNT, CDR2 YYREEE (reference sequence). The CDR3 contains 16 residues. V shed 3 bases and J 4 bases; nucleotides not matched to a gene: 5. CDR3 DNA: TGTGCCAGCAGCTCTGGACTAGCGGGAGCTCCAGATACGCAGTATTTT. As protein: CASSSGLAGAPDTQYF.

The chain links TRBV6-1 to TRBJ2-1; D not certain. CDR1 and CDR2 from the germline V gene are MNHNS and SASEGT. The CDR3 is 14 amino acids. Trimming pared 2 bases from V and 3 bases from J, leaving 8 bases between. CDR3 protein: CASSEFPDYNEQFF. CDR3 sequence (DNA): TGTGCCAGCAGTGAATTTCCAGACTACAATGAGCAGTTCTTC.

V is TRBV7-2 and J is TRBJ2-1; 14 bases align to TRBD2. Germline CDR1 and CDR2: SGHTA and FQGNSA. This CDR3 contains 16 residues. V was pared by 6 bases and J by 9 bases, with 10 bases of the junction left unmatched. The CDR3 DNA reads as TGTGCCAGCAGTTCCGGACTAGCGGGAGGTAAATCTGAGCAGTTCTTC. Amino acids: CASSSGLAGGKSEQFF. Full variable domain (remainder filled in from reference TRBV7-2 and TRBJ2-1): GAGVSQSPSNKVTEKGKDVELRCDPISGHTALYWYRQSLGQGLEFLIYFQGNSAPDKSGLPSDRFSAERTGGSVSTLTIQRTQQEDSAVYLCASSSGLAGGKSEQFFGPGTRLTVL.